This T cell receptor (beta chain) was found in a study of blood T cells in healthy people across ages. The second PCR ran 7 to 11 cycles with a sample-barcoded 5' primer and J-beta primers. TCRdb itself ran the 5' RACE reads through MiXCR, one entry per CDR3 protein. The table records 850,000 or so distinct CDR3 sequences, around 30% of them present only once. This CDR3 spans 13 amino acids. Deletions cut 2 bases from V and 5 bases from J, with 8 bases between. The sample consisted of blood. The origin of this receptor is an elderly woman in good health. The rearrangement links TRBV12-3 or TRBV12-4 to TRBJ2-3, with D possibly being TRBD2 (6 bases). The CDR3 coding sequence is TGTGCCAGCAGTTTACGGAGGGGAGATACGCAGTATTTT. Residues: CASSLRRGDTQYF.